The T cell receptor (beta chain) described here comes from a study of shared clonotypes between healthy human individuals. Study details: The study enrolled two women and a few men aged 18 to 49.

Profiled with immunoSEQ multiplex PCR; TCRdb holds only in-frame clones, not every one. The sample consists of some 1,900,000 clones, just under 95% of them appearing once. CD45RO-negative cells were positively selected for CCR7, leaving out terminally differentiated effector memory CD45RA+ cells. V gave up 3 bases and J gave up 2 bases, with 21 bases separating them. Germline assignment: CDR1 LGHNA and CDR2 YSLEER. The CDR3 totals 18 residues. Sequencing was carried out using naive CD8+ T cells sorted from blood. This clonotype was obtained from a man between 18 and 29 years old in good health. The chain carries TRBV4-3 and TRBJ2-3; maybe TRBD2 (7 bases). The CDR3 bases are TGCGCCAGCAGCCAGGGGGCTGGGCTAGCGGTAACCACAGATACGCAGTATTTT. Amino acid sequence: CASSQGAGLAVTTDTQYF.